This T cell receptor (beta chain) stems from a study of T cell responses to AZD1222 COVID-19 vaccine. Study outcomes and limitations: CD4 TCRs linked to vaccination spanned spike, dominating at 160-218 and 743-854.

Note on this clone: The antigen is unknown.

The V and J ends lost 5 bases and 4 bases respectively, with 7 bases between them. Germline V lookup: CDR1 SEHNR, CDR2 FQNEAQ (reference sequence). The CDR3 runs 12 residues. The method was immunoSEQ multiplex PCR; TCRdb's version includes in-frame clones alone and lacks a portion of them. The sample consists of about 85,000 clones, about 90% of them appearing once. V usage is TRBV7-9 and J usage is TRBJ2-3; D gene uncertain. The sequence was collected from an adult in good health. The sample consisted of peripheral blood, taken on day 0 of MenACWY control vaccination. The CDR3 spells CASSLFPDTQYF. The CDR3 region has the DNA TGTGCCAGCAGCCTCTTCCCAGATACGCAGTATTTT.